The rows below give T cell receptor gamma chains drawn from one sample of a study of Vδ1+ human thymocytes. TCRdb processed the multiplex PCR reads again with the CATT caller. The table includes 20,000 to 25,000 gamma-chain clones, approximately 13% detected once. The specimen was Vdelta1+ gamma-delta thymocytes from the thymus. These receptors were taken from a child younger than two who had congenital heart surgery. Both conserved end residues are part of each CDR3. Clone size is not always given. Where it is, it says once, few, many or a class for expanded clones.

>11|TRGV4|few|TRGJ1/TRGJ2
TGTGCCACCTGGAACGCCCTGGGGAAACTCTTT
CATWNALGKLF
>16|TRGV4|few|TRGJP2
TGTGCCACCTGGAGACGACTCTATAGTAGTGATTGGATCAAGACGTTT
CATWRRLYSSDWIKTF
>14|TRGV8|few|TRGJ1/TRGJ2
TGTGCCACCTGGGATAGTCGGAATTATTATAAGAAACTCTTT
CATWDSRNYYKKLF
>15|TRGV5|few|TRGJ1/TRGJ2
TGTGCCACCTGGGTGCCCCGAAGAATTTATTATAAGAAACTCTTT
CATWVPRRIYYKKLF
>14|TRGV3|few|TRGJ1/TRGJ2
TGTGCCACCTGGGACAGGCGGGGGGTCCATAAGAAACTCTTT
CATWDRRGVHKKLF
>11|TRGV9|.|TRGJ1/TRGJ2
TGTGCCTTGTACCTTTATTATAAGAAACTCTTT
CALYLYYKKLF
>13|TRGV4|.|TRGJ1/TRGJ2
TGTGCCACCTGGGCATCGAATTATTATAAGAAACTCTTT
CATWASNYYKKLF
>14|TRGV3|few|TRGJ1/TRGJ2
TGTGCCACCTGGGACAGGTACGTCTGGGATAAGAAACTCTTT
CATWDRYVWDKKLF
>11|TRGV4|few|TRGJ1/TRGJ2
TGTGCCACCTGGGATGGGTGTGTGAAACTCTTT
CATWDGCVKLF
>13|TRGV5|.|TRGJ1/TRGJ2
TGTGCCACCTGGCCCCCAACTTATTATAAGAAACTCTTT
CATWPPTYYKKLF
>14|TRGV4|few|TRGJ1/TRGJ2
TGTGCCACCTGGAACCGATCGAATTATTATAAGAAACTCTTT
CATWNRSNYYKKLF
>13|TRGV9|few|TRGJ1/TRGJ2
TGTGCCTTGTGGGAGGTGCAAAGGGATAAGAAACTCTTT
CALWEVQRDKKLF
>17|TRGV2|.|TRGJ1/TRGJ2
TGTGCCACCTGGGACGGGCCAAATAAAAAGAATTATTATAAGAAACTCTTT
CATWDGPNKKNYYKKLF
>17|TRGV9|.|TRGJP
TGTGCCTTGTGGGAGCCCGGGGATGAGTTGGGCAAAAAAATCAAGGTATTT
CALWEPGDELGKKIKVF
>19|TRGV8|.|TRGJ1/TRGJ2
TGTGCCACCTGGGATAGGAGTCCGGCCGGCCCCGCAATTTATTATAAGAAACTCTTT
CATWDRSPAGPAIYYKKLF
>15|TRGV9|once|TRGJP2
TGTACCTTGTGGGAGTTGTGGGGTAGTGATTGGATCAAGACGTTT
CTLWELWGSDWIKTF
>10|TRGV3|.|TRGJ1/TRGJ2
TGTGCCACCTGGGCGGGTAAGAAACTCTTT
CATWAGKKLF
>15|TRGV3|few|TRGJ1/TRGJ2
TGTGCCACCTGGGACAAAAGGTTAACTTATTATAAGAAACTCTTT
CATWDKRLTYYKKLF
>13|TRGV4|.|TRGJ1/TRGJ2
TGTGCCACCTGGAATATACGATATTATAAGAAACTCTTT
CATWNIRYYKKLF
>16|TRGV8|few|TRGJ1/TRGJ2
TGTGCCACCTGGGATAGGTCTCCCTCGAATTATTATAAGAAACTCTTT
CATWDRSPSNYYKKLF
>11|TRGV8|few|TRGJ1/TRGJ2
TGTGCCTCCTGGGCCGATAATAAGAAACTCTTT
CASWADNKKLF
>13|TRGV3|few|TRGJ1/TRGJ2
TGTGCCACCTGGGACAGGCTCGTGTTGGGGAAACTCTTT
CATWDRLVLGKLF
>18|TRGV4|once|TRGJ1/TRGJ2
TGTGCCACCTGGAATGGGCCTTCTCCCGGCCAACTTTATTATAAGAAACTCTTT
CATWNGPSPGQLYYKKLF
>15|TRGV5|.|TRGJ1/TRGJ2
TGTGCCACCTGGGACAGGCCGTTGAATTATTATAAGAAACTCTTT
CATWDRPLNYYKKLF
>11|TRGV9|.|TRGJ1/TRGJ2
TGTGCCTTGTGGGAGGCGTTTAAGAAACTCTTT
CALWEAFKKLF
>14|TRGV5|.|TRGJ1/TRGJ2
TGTGCCGCCTGGGACAGGCCAGATTATTATAAGAAACTCTTT
CAAWDRPDYYKKLF
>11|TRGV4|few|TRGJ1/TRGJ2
TGTGCCACCTGGAATTCCTATAAGAAACTCTTT
CATWNSYKKLF
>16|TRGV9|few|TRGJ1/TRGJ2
TGTGCCTTGTGGGAGGTGCGGACCGTGAATTATTATAAGAAACTCTTT
CALWEVRTVNYYKKLF
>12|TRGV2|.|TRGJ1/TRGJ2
TGTGCCACCTGGAATGGGATAGGTAAGAAACTCTTT
CATWNGIGKKLF
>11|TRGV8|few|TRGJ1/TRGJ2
TGTGCCACCTGGGATTTGGGCAAGAAACTCTTT
CATWDLGKKLF
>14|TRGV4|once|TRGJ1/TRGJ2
TGTGCCACCTGGACTCCTTCCGGGGGTTATAAGAAACTCTTT
CATWTPSGGYKKLF